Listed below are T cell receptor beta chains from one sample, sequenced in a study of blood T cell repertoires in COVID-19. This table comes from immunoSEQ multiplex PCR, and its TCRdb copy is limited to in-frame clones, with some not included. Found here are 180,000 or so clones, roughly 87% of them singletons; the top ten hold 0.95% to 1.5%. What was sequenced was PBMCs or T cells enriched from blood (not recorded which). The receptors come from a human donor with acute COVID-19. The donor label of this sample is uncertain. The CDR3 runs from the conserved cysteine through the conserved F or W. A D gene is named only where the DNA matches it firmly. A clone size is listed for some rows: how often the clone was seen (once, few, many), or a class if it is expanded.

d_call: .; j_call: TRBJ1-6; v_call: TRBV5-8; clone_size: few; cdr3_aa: CASSPTFDSPLHF; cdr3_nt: TGTGCCAGCAGCCCGACATTTGATTCACCCCTCCACTTT
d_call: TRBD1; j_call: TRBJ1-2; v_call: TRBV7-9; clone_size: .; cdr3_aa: CASSPGTGFYGYTF; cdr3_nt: TGTGCCAGCAGCCCAGGGACAGGGTTCTATGGCTACACCTTC
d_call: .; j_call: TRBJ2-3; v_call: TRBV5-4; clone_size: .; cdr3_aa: CASSLGRDTQYF; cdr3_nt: TGTGCCAGCAGCTTGGGCAGGGATACGCAGTATTTT
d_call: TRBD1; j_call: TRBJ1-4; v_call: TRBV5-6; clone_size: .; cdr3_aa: CASSSRPGTGGATNEKLFF; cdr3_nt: TGTGCCAGCAGCTCACGTCCCGGGACAGGGGGTGCAACTAATGAAAAACTGTTTTTT
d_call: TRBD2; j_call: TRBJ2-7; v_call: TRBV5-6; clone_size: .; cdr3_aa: CASSLRLAGGLNEQYF; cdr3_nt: TGTGCCAGCAGCTTGAGACTAGCGGGGGGGCTCAACGAGCAGTACTTC
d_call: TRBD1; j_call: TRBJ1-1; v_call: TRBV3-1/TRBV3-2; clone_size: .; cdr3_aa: CASSLDGTGGIAEAFF; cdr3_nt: TGTGCCAGCAGCCTAGACGGGACAGGGGGTATCGCTGAAGCTTTCTTT
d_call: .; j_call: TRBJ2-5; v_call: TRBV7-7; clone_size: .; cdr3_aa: CASSLVRGAIETQYF; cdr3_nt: TGTGCCAGCAGCTTAGTCCGGGGGGCTATAGAGACCCAGTACTTC
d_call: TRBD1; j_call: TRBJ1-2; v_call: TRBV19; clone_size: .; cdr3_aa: CASPSGGQGRDGYTF; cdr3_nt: TGTGCCAGCCCCTCTGGGGGACAGGGAAGGGATGGCTACACCTTC
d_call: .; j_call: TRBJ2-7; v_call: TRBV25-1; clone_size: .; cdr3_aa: CASGSFGQLTYEQYF; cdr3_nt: TGTGCCAGCGGATCGTTTGGACAGCTCACCTACGAGCAGTACTTC
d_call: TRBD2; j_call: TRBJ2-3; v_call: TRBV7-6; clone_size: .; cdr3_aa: CASSSRAASGNYITDTQYF; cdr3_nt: TGTGCCAGCAGTTCCAGGGCGGCTAGCGGGAACTATATCACAGATACGCAGTATTTT
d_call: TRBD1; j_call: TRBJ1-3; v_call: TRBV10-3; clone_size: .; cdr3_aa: CAIKGQGARGNTIYF; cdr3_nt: TGTGCCATCAAGGGACAGGGGGCGAGGGGAAACACCATATATTTT
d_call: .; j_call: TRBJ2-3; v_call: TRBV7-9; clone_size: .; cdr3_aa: CASSLRRTHRDTQYF; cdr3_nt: TGTGCCAGCAGCTTACGCCGGACTCATCGAGATACGCAGTATTTT
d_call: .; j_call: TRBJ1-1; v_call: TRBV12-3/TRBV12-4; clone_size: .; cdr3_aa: CASSLTGSTEAFF; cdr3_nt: TGTGCCAGCAGTTTAACGGGGAGCACTGAAGCTTTCTTT
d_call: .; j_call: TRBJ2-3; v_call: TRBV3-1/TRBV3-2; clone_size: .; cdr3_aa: CASSQDTGGVSTDTQYF; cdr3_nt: TGTGCCAGCAGCCAAGATACGGGCGGGGTTAGCACAGATACGCAGTATTTT
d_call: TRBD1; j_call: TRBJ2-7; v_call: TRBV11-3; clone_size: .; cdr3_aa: CASSSRDRGGEQYF; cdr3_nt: TGTGCCAGCAGCTCCCGGGACAGGGGCGGCGAGCAGTACTTC
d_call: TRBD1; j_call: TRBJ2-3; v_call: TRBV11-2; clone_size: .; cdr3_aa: CASREGQGRTDTQYF; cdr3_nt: TGTGCCAGCAGAGAAGGACAGGGGAGGACAGATACGCAGTATTTT
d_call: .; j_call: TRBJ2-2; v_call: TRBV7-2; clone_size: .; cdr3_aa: CASSFGGRNTGELFF; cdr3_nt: TGTGCCAGCAGCTTCGGGGGACGAAACACCGGGGAGCTGTTTTTT
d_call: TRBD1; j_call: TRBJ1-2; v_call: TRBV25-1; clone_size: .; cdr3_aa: CASSEDRGGYTF; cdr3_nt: TGTGCCAGCAGTGAAGACAGGGGGGGCTACACCTTC
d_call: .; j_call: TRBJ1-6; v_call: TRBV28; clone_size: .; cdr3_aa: CASSLVHLQGPNSPLHF; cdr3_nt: TGTGCCAGCAGTTTAGTACATCTACAGGGACCCAATTCACCCCTCCACTTT
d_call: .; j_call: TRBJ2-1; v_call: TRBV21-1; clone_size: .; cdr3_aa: CASSKGWGQGESRWDNEQFF; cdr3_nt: TGTGCCAGCAGCAAAGGGTGGGGACAGGGGGAATCCCGGTGGGACAATGAGCAGTTCTTC
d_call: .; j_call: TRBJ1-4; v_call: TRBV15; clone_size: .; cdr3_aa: CATSLTRQENEKLFF; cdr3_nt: TGTGCCACCAGCCTGACAAGACAGGAAAATGAAAAACTGTTTTTT
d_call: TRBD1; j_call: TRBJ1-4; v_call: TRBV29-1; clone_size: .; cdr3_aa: CSVKGQGRGMELFF; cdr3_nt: TGCAGCGTCAAAGGACAGGGAAGGGGTATGGAACTGTTTTTT
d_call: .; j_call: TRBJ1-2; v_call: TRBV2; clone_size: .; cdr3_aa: CASREGTYGYTF; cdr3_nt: TGTGCCAGCAGAGAGGGCACCTATGGCTACACCTTC